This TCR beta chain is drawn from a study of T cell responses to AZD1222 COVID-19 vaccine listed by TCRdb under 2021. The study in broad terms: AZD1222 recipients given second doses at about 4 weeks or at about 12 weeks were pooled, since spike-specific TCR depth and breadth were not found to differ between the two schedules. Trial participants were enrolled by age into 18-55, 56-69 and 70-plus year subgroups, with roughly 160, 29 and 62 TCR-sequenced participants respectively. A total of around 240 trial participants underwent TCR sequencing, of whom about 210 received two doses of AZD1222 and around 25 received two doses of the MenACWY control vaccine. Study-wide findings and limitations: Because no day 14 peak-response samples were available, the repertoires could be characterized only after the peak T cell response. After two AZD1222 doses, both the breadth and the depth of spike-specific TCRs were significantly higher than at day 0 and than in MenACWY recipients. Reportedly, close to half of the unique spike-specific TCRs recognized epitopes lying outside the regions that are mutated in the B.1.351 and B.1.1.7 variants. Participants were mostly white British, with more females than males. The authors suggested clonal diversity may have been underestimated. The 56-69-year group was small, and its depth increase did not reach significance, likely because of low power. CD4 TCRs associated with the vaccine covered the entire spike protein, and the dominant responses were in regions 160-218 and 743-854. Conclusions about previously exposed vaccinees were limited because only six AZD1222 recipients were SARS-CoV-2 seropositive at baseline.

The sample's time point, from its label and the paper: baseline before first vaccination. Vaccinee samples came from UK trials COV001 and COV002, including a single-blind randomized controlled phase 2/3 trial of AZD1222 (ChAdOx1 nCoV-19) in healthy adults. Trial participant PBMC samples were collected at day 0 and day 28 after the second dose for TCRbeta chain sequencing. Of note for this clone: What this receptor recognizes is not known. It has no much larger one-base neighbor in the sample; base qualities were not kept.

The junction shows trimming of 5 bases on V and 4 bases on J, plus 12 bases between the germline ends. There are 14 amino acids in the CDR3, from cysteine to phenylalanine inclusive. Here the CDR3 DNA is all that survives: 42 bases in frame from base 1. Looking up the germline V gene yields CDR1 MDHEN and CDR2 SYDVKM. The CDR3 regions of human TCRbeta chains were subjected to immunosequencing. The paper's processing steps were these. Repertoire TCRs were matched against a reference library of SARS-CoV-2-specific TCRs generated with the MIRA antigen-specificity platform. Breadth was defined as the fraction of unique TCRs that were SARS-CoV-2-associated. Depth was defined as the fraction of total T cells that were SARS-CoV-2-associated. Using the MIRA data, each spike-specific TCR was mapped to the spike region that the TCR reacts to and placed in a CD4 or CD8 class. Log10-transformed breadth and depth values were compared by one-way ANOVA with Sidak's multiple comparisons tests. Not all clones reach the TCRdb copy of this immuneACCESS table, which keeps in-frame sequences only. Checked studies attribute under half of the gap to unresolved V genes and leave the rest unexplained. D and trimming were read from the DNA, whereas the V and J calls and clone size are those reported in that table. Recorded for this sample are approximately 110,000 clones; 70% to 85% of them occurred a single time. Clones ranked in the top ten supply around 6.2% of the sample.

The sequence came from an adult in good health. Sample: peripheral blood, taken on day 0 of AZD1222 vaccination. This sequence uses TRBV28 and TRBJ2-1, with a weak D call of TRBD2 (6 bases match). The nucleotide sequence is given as TGTGCCAGCAGTCCAGGCGGGGAGTACAATGAGCAGTTCTTC. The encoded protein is CASSPGGEYNEQFF.